This entry features one T cell receptor (beta chain) sequence. The data derive from a study of blood T cell repertoires in COVID-19. At the level of the study: COVID-19 samples collected from the United States, Italy and Spain covered acute and convalescent phases.

Only in-frame clones appear in the TCRdb table, and some are missing; sequencing was by immunoSEQ multiplex PCR. The table shows almost 300,000 clones, with just under 90% occurring only once. Sequenced material: peripheral blood. The sequence was obtained from a woman aged 25 to 39 with COVID-19, enrolled during active disease.

In nucleotides, the CDR3 is TGTGCCAGCGTCGGGTTTCAGGGGACCCACGAGCAGTACTTC. Residues: CASVGFQGTHEQYF. The V and J genes are TRBV2 and TRBJ2-7, with D tentatively TRBD1 (6 bases). The CDR3 has 14 residues. Between the trimmed V and J ends, which lost 8 bases and 5 bases, there was a span of 19 bases. Germline-derived CDR1 and CDR2 are SNHLY and FYNNEI.